The rows below give T cell receptor beta chains drawn from one sample of a study of memory B cells and T cells in multiple sclerosis. The data were produced by immunoSEQ multiplex PCR, yet TCRdb's version contains in-frame clones alone and is incomplete. The data show approximately 32,000 clones, around 88% seen once. Their cognate antigens are unknown. The sequencing input was PBMCs from blood kept in culture. The source of these receptors is a human donor with multiple sclerosis. The CDR3 runs from the conserved cysteine through the conserved F or W. A D gene is named only where the DNA matches it firmly. Clone size, where shown, is once, few, many, or a class for clones that have expanded.

TRBJ1-3 | NA | 14 | NA | TRBV5-1 | CASSPDLSGNTIYF | TGCGCCAGCAGCCCGGACCTCTCTGGAAACACCATATATTTT
TRBJ2-3 | NA | 16 | TRBD2 | TRBV7-2 | CASSRWTSGRTDTQYF | TGTGCCAGCAGCCGATGGACTAGCGGGAGAACAGATACGCAGTATTTT
TRBJ2-3 | NA | 12 | NA | TRBV19 | CASSRGTDTQYF | TGTGCCAGTAGTCGGGGCACAGATACGCAGTATTTT
TRBJ1-4 | NA | 14 | TRBD1 | TRBV28 | CASRRTGGGEKLFF | TGTGCCAGCAGGAGGACAGGGGGCGGCGAAAAACTGTTTTTT
TRBJ2-1 | NA | 14 | TRBD2 | TRBV6-1 | CASMERGNNNEQFF | TGTGCCAGCATGGAGCGGGGGAATAACAATGAGCAGTTCTTC
TRBJ1-5 | once | 13 | NA | TRBV6-1 | CASTPERNQPQHF | TGTGCCAGCACCCCAGAGCGCAATCAGCCCCAGCATTTT
TRBJ1-5 | NA | 14 | NA | TRBV30 | CAWSQGASNQPQHF | TGTGCCTGGAGTCAAGGCGCTAGCAATCAGCCCCAGCATTTT
TRBJ1-1 | NA | 15 | NA | TRBV15 | CATSRDRKGWTEAFF | TGTGCCACCAGCAGAGATCGGAAGGGGTGGACTGAAGCTTTCTTT
TRBJ2-7 | once | 16 | NA | TRBV4-1 | CASSQGTERSLREQYF | TGCGCCAGCAGCCAAGGTACGGAGCGGAGCCTCAGAGAGCAGTACTTC
TRBJ2-1 | NA | 12 | NA | TRBV6-1 | CASSRKGSEQFF | TGTGCCAGCAGTAGAAAGGGGAGTGAGCAGTTCTTC
TRBJ1-5 | NA | 17 | NA | TRBV19 | CASSPRGGPDSNQPQHF | TGTGCCAGTAGTCCTCGGGGAGGCCCCGATAGCAATCAGCCCCAGCATTTT
TRBJ1-2 | NA | 14 | TRBD1 | TRBV19 | CASRGRTGSYGYTF | TGTGCCAGTAGGGGCCGGACAGGTTCCTATGGCTACACCTTC
TRBJ1-2 | NA | 13 | NA | TRBV5-1 | CASSLEDGYGYTF | TGCGCCAGCAGCTTAGAGGACGGCTATGGCTACACCTTC
TRBJ2-7 | NA | 13 | NA | TRBV5-4 | CASSLVGAGEQYF | TGTGCCAGCAGCTTGGTAGGGGCGGGGGAGCAGTACTTC
TRBJ1-5 | NA | 15 | NA | TRBV7-2 | CASSLRVGGGQPQHF | TGTGCCAGCAGCTTAAGGGTCGGGGGGGGTCAGCCCCAGCATTTT
TRBJ1-1 | once | 12 | TRBD1 | TRBV6-5 | CASRRTGEEAFF | TGTGCCAGCAGAAGGACAGGGGAGGAAGCTTTCTTT
TRBJ2-7 | NA | 13 | NA | TRBV6-6 | CASSYIESYEQYF | TGTGCCAGCAGTTATATCGAATCGTACGAGCAGTACTTC
TRBJ2-7 | NA | 14 | TRBD1 | TRBV7-8 | CASREGQGPYEQYF | TGTGCCAGCAGGGAGGGACAGGGGCCCTACGAGCAGTACTTC
TRBJ2-7 | NA | 14 | TRBD1 | TRBV10-1 | CASSETGAAFEQYF | TGCGCCAGCAGTGAGACAGGGGCCGCCTTTGAGCAGTACTTC
TRBJ2-2 | NA | 13 | NA | TRBV5-1 | CASSVRTAGELFF | TGCGCCAGCAGCGTAAGGACAGCCGGGGAGCTGTTTTTT
TRBJ1-4 | NA | 17 | NA | TRBV7-6 | CASSLDLLESTNEKLFF | TGTGCCAGCAGCTTAGACCTGTTGGAGTCAACTAATGAAAAACTGTTTTTT
TRBJ1-2 | NA | 11 | NA | TRBV6-1 | CASRDTYGYTF | TGTGCCAGCAGGGACACATACGGCTACACCTTC
TRBJ1-1 | NA | 16 | NA | TRBV19 | CASSRGAINMNTEAFF | TGTGCCAGTAGTAGGGGGGCCATCAACATGAACACTGAAGCTTTCTTT
TRBJ1-4 | once | 15 | TRBD1 | TRBV5-4 | CASSLMGQGAGKLFF | TGTGCCAGCAGCTTGATGGGACAGGGGGCGGGAAAACTGTTTTTT
TRBJ1-2 | NA | 13 | NA | TRBV21-1 | CAPLGGLGYGYTF | TGTGCCCCCCTCGGGGGGCTGGGGTATGGCTACACCTTC
TRBJ1-1 | NA | 13 | NA | TRBV5-4 | CASSYSANTEAFF | TGTGCCAGCAGCTACTCAGCGAACACTGAAGCTTTCTTT
TRBJ2-1 | NA | 16 | NA | TRBV19 | CASRRGGQSSYNEQFF | TGTGCCAGCAGGCGAGGGGGGCAAAGCTCCTACAATGAGCAGTTCTTC
TRBJ1-5 | NA | 15 | TRBD1 | TRBV5-6 | CASSRWTGFNQPQHF | TGTGCCAGCAGCCGATGGACAGGGTTCAATCAGCCCCAGCATTTT
TRBJ2-7 | NA | 13 | NA | TRBV7-9 | CASSFGSSNEQYF | TGTGCCAGCAGCTTCGGGTCATCTAACGAGCAGTACTTC
TRBJ1-2 | NA | 13 | NA | TRBV7-9 | CASSLTTGYGYTF | TGTGCCAGCAGCTTAACGACAGGCTATGGCTACACCTTC
TRBJ1-2 | NA | 15 | NA | TRBV9 | CASSPMTGANYGYTF | TGTGCCAGCAGCCCGATGACCGGAGCTAACTATGGCTACACCTTC
TRBJ1-1 | NA | 13 | NA | TRBV9 | CASSPQGDTEAFF | TGTGCCAGCAGCCCCCAGGGAGACACTGAAGCTTTCTTT
TRBJ1-4 | once | 16 | NA | TRBV5-1 | CASSLEQAVTNEKLFF | TGCGCCAGCAGCTTGGAACAGGCCGTAACTAATGAAAAACTGTTTTTT
TRBJ2-3 | NA | 13 | NA | TRBV6-1 | CASSRRITDTQYF | TGTGCCAGCAGCCGTCGAATCACAGATACGCAGTATTTT
TRBJ2-1 | NA | 15 | TRBD2 | TRBV6-6 | CASNKGLAGNNEQFF | TGTGCCAGCAATAAAGGACTAGCGGGGAACAATGAGCAGTTCTTC
TRBJ2-2 | NA | 15 | NA | TRBV5-1 | CASSQDEANTGELFF | TGCGCCAGCAGCCAGGACGAGGCGAACACCGGGGAGCTGTTTTTT
TRBJ1-2 | NA | 14 | NA | TRBV4-1 | CASSQDEVTYGYTF | TGCGCCAGCAGCCAAGATGAGGTGACCTATGGCTACACCTTC
TRBJ2-7 | few | 16 | TRBD1 | TRBV7-8 | CASSLSGQGSSYEQYF | TGTGCCAGCAGCTTATCAGGACAGGGGAGCTCCTACGAGCAGTACTTC
TRBJ2-7 | NA | 13 | NA | TRBV7-9 | CASSLTRDYEQYF | TGTGCCAGCAGCTTAACGCGAGACTACGAGCAGTACTTC
TRBJ2-7 | NA | 11 | NA | TRBV29-1 | CSVDNGHEQYF | TGCAGCGTTGACAACGGCCACGAGCAGTACTTC
TRBJ2-7 | NA | 13 | TRBD2 | TRBV29-1 | CSVGGGASYEQYF | TGCAGCGTGGGCGGGGGGGCCTCCTACGAGCAGTACTTC
TRBJ2-5 | NA | 15 | NA | TRBV7-7 | CASSPLDSIQETQYF | TGTGCCAGCAGCCCCCTGGACAGTATACAAGAGACCCAGTACTTC
TRBJ1-2 | NA | 15 | NA | TRBV27 | CASSHTGSGNYGYTF | TGTGCCAGCAGTCACACAGGGTCGGGGAACTATGGCTACACCTTC
TRBJ1-5 | NA | 12 | NA | TRBV19 | CASNKASQPQHF | TGTGCCAGTAACAAGGCCAGTCAGCCCCAGCATTTT
TRBJ1-1 | NA | 13 | NA | TRBV27 | CASSIQRNTEAFF | TGTGCCAGCAGTATTCAACGGAACACTGAAGCTTTCTTT
TRBJ2-3 | NA | 15 | NA | TRBV19 | CASSIGAEVTDTQYF | TGTGCCAGTAGTATAGGGGCGGAAGTGACAGATACGCAGTATTTT
TRBJ2-3 | NA | 16 | NA | TRBV4-2 | CASSQDLSTRGDTQYF | TGTGCCAGCAGCCAAGATCTGTCTACAAGGGGAGATACGCAGTATTTT
TRBJ1-5 | NA | 17 | TRBD1 | TRBV27 | CASRLFGTGPMDQPQHF | TGTGCCAGCAGGTTATTCGGGACAGGGCCAATGGATCAGCCCCAGCATTTT
TRBJ1-2 | few | 15 | NA | TRBV7-9 | CASSRSILGANGYTF | TGTGCCAGCAGCCGTAGTATTTTGGGGGCGAATGGCTACACCTTC
TRBJ2-4 | once | 16 | TRBD1 | TRBV11-1 | CASRRTRDRGPYIQYF | TGTGCCAGCAGACGAACCCGGGACAGGGGGCCGTACATTCAGTACTTC
TRBJ1-1 | once | 13 | NA | TRBV5-1 | CASSLGTATEAFF | TGCGCCAGCAGCTTAGGGACCGCCACTGAAGCTTTCTTT
TRBJ2-3 | NA | 16 | NA | TRBV7-6 | CASSAGGTEGTDTQYF | TGTGCCAGCAGCGCGGGCGGGACAGAGGGCACAGATACGCAGTATTTT
TRBJ1-5 | NA | 15 | NA | TRBV19 | CASETGASGNQPQHF | TGTGCCAGTGAAACAGGAGCGTCGGGGAATCAGCCCCAGCATTTT
TRBJ2-1 | NA | 14 | TRBD2 | TRBV9 | CASSVGGLADEQFF | TGTGCCAGCAGCGTGGGGGGACTAGCGGATGAGCAGTTCTTC
TRBJ2-7 | few | 14 | NA | TRBV7-9 | CASSLGPQFYEQYF | TGTGCCAGCAGCTTAGGTCCCCAGTTTTACGAGCAGTACTTC
TRBJ2-1 | once | 15 | NA | TRBV10-3 | CAISDRGHNYNEQFF | TGTGCCATCAGTGACAGGGGCCACAATTACAATGAGCAGTTCTTC
TRBJ2-3 | NA | 16 | TRBD2 | TRBV27 | CASSLSPGLAPDTQYF | TGTGCCAGCAGTTTATCGCCGGGACTAGCCCCAGATACGCAGTATTTT
TRBJ2-2 | NA | 16 | NA | TRBV9 | CASSVEHRANTGELFF | TGTGCCAGCAGCGTGGAGCATAGAGCGAACACCGGGGAGCTGTTTTTT
TRBJ1-2 | NA | 15 | NA | TRBV6-1 | CASSEAGGSGYGYTF | TGTGCCAGCAGTGAAGCAGGGGGGTCGGGCTATGGCTACACCTTC
TRBJ2-7 | NA | 15 | TRBD1 | TRBV5-1 | CASSRQTGTSYEQYF | TGCGCCAGCAGCAGACAGACAGGGACCTCCTACGAGCAGTACTTC